This passage covers 11 T cell receptor beta chains from one sample sequenced in a study of beta chain features in type 1 diabetes. General observations from the study: Shorter TCRB CDR3s, moderately but significantly so, marked every one of the four CD4+ subsets in Type 1 diabetes patients.

Their antigen targets remain unknown. As every portion of the isolated RNA was reverse transcribed, the sequencing read expressed TCRB transcripts. Only in-frame clones appear in the TCRdb table, and some are missing; sequencing was by immunoSEQ multiplex PCR. Of about 660,000 clones in the sample, over 11% were seen once. Sequencing used naive CD4+ T cells from blood. These receptor sequences come from a young man with type 1 diabetes.

The genes are TRBV25-1 and TRBJ2-3, with 7 bases fitting TRBD2. The CDR3 is made up of 15 amino acids. Trimming removed 6 bases from V and 2 bases from J; junction bases left unmatched: 8. Germline V lookup: CDR1 MGHDK, CDR2 SYGVNS. As DNA, the CDR3 is TGTGCCAGCAGCCCTAGCGGAAAATACACAGATACGCAGTATTTT. Protein sequence: CASSPSGKYTDTQYF.

On this clone: An end of the junction does not agree with germline; a read error may underlie this. CDR3: CASSPHRQGEAGANVLTF. The CDR3 DNA sequence: TGTGCTAGCAGCCCTCACCGACAGGGGGAGGCTGGGGCCAACGTCCTGACTTTC. The chain joins TRBV7-7 to TRBJ2-6, with 9 bases fitting TRBD1. The CDR3 consists of 18 residues. CDR1 is SSHAT, CDR2 FNYEAQ, per germline (reference sequence).

The chain has TRBV29-1 and TRBJ2-3; possible D gene TRBD2, 5 bases. Per germline, CDR1 SQVTM and CDR2 ANQGSEA. Between the trimmed V and J ends, which lost 7 bases and 4 bases, there was a span of 15 bases. There are 13 residues in the CDR3. The CDR3 is CSGGPFASDTQYF. The CDR3 DNA reads as TGCAGCGGAGGGCCTTTTGCGTCAGATACGCAGTATTTT.

This clone has just one count. The CDR3 sequence is CATTRGRNNEQFF. The CDR3 DNA reads as TGTGCCACCACCCGGGGCAGGAACAATGAGCAGTTCTTC. This chain connects TRBV7-6 to TRBJ2-1, with D tentatively TRBD1 or TRBD2 (5 bases each). The V gene lost 10 bases and the J gene lost 5 bases, with 15 bases spanning the gap. This CDR3 has 13 amino acids. The germline CDR1 and CDR2 sequences are SGHVS and FNYEAQ.

This clone was found a few times. The V gene is TRBV5-1, the J gene TRBJ2-7; 7 nucleotides line up with TRBD1. This CDR3 has 14 amino acids. V gave up 2 bases and J gave up 3 bases; unmatched junction bases: 5. Germline V gives CDR1 SGHRS, CDR2 YFSETQ. CDR3 sequence (DNA): TGCGCCAGCAGCTTCCGGGACAGTGACTACGAGCAGTACTTC. It encodes CASSFRDSDYEQYF.

The chain joins TRBV7-3 to TRBJ1-6, with D hard to call. Germline lookup yields CDR1 SGHTA and CDR2 FQGTGA. This CDR3 is 15 amino acids long. V was trimmed by 4 bases and J by 8 bases, leaving 15 bases between them. The CDR3 nucleotides read TGTGCCAGCAGCTCGGGAGGCCCGCGGGATTCACCCCTCCACTTT. Translated, it gives CASSSGGPRDSPLHF. The full variable domain, its missing parts supplied by reference TRBV7-3 and TRBJ1-6, is GAGVSQTPSNKVTEKGKYVELRCDPISGHTALYWYRQSLGQGPEFLIYFQGTGAADDSGLPNDRFFAVRPEGSVSTLKIQRTERGDSAVYLCASSSGGPRDSPLHFGNGTRLTVT.

This clone has just a few counts. V and J are TRBV7-2 and TRBJ2-1; D not resolved. Germline values: CDR1 SGHTA, CDR2 FQGNSA. V was shortened by 5 bases and J by 5 bases, with 7 bases between the two germline ends. This CDR3 is 12 amino acids long. DNA of the CDR3: TGTGCCAGCAGCCTCCAGGACAATGAGCAGTTCTTC. Translation gives CASSLQDNEQFF.

The table lists this clone with a few counts. As DNA, the CDR3 is TGCGCCAGCAGTCACCCAGGGACTAGCGGGAGTCTCCCATCCACAGATACGCAGTATTTT. Protein: CASSHPGTSGSLPSTDTQYF. The chain recombines TRBV23-1 with TRBJ2-3, with TRBD2 identical over 14 bases. TRBV23-1 is assigned to the ORF class and has an uncertain function. CDR3 size: 20 residues. The J segment lost 2 bases and the V segment lost 3 bases, leaving 13 bases of the junction unmatched.

There are a few counts of this clone. The chain joins TRBV29-1 to TRBJ2-3; TRBD2 is a possible D gene (6 bases). The CDR3 length is 14 residues. Germline values: CDR1 SQVTM, CDR2 ANQGSEA. Trimming took 6 bases from V and 8 from J, leaving 21 bases between them. The CDR3 reads CSVVTGTLDSTQYF. The CDR3 DNA sequence: TGCAGCGTGGTTACCGGGACTTTAGATTCTACGCAGTATTTT.

This clone has more than one count but fewer than ten. The chain carries TRBV7-3 and TRBJ2-2; no clear D gene. There are 15 residues in the CDR3. Germline V gives CDR1 SGHTA, CDR2 FQGTGA. V was shortened by 2 bases and J by 3 bases, with 10 bases between the two germline ends. CDR3: CASSLASVDTGELFF. CDR3 sequence (DNA): TGTGCCAGCAGCTTAGCCAGCGTCGACACCGGGGAGCTGTTTTTT.

A few counts support this clone. V gene TRBV5-4 combines with J gene TRBJ2-3; D possibly corresponds to TRBD2 (7 bases). V gave up 5 bases and J gave up 4 bases, with 14 bases separating them. The CDR3 is 14 amino acids. CDR1 and CDR2 from the germline V gene are SGHNT and YYREEE (reference sequence). The CDR3 region is CASSEGGAADTQYF. The CDR3 coding sequence is TGTGCCAGCAGTGAAGGGGGGGCGGCAGATACGCAGTATTTT.